The 13 T cell receptor beta chains given below trace back to one sample, sequenced in a study of Ad26.COV2.S vaccination and SARS-CoV-2 variants. The assay was immunoSEQ multiplex PCR, and TCRdb's table has in-frame clones only and misses some. The table lists approximately 460,000 clones, nearly 90% of them singletons. Documented treatment: some 19 received Ad26.COV2.S at low or high dose, single or two shots; roughly five received placebo; per-sample allocation not given. Samples were taken on day 63 after the first vaccine or placebo injection. The sample in question was peripheral blood, obtained in a trial of Ad26.COV2.S vaccine versus placebo. The receptor source for this set is a person between 18 and 60 years old who received the Ad26.COV2.S COVID-19 vaccine or a placebo.

The chain uses TRBV5-1 and TRBJ2-2; 7 bases are a match to TRBD2. Germline V CDR1 and CDR2: SGHRS, YFSETQ. CDR3 length: 14 amino acids. J lost 6 bases, V lost 7 bases, and 9 bases had no gene match. The CDR3 DNA follows: TGCGCCAGCGCCGAGCGGAGCGGGGCCGGGGAGCTGTTTTTT. Translation: CASAERSGAGELFF.

This chain uses TRBV6-5 with TRBJ1-1, with D possibly TRBD1 on 5 matching bases. In germline, CDR1 is MNHEY, CDR2 SVGAGI. V lost 6 bases and J 2 bases, leaving 10 bases between the germline ends. The length of the CDR3 is 13 residues. CDR3 bases: TGTGCCAGCAGCGTAACAGGAAACACTGAAGCTTTCTTT. Translated: CASSVTGNTEAFF.

The chain recombines TRBV5-6 with TRBJ1-2; no clear D gene. Germline lookup yields CDR1 SGHDT and CDR2 YYEEEE. With 3 bases removed from V and 8 bases from J, the gap between germline ends came to 11 bases. The CDR3 runs 12 residues. The CDR3 DNA reads as TGTGCCAGCAGCTACCGAACTCGGGGCTACACCTTC. It translates to CASSYRTRGYTF.

This rearrangement joins TRBV28 to TRBJ2-7, with 9 bases lining up with TRBD2. The germline gives CDR1 MDHEN, CDR2 SYDVKM. The CDR3 length is 13 residues. V shed 4 bases, J shed 5 bases, and the junction held 3 bases outside the gene matches. CDR3: CASSSRTSDEQYF. For the CDR3, the DNA is TGTGCCAGCAGTTCGCGGACTAGCGACGAGCAGTACTTC.

The rearrangement joins TRBV4-3 to TRBJ1-1; the match to TRBD1 covers 8 bases. After removal of 0 bases from V and 3 bases from J, the junction contained 3 bases not matched to a gene. Germline CDR1 LGHNA, CDR2 YSLEER. The CDR3 is made up of 15 amino acids. CDR3 sequence: CASSQDRGPYTEAFF. DNA of the CDR3: TGCGCCAGCAGCCAAGACAGGGGGCCGTACACTGAAGCTTTCTTT.

In its sample, this clone was seen a few times. The rearrangement joins TRBV12-3 or TRBV12-4 to TRBJ2-7, with unresolved D. The CDR3 sequence is 13 residues long. Trimming shortened V by 0 bases and J by 1 base, and 4 bases separated the two germline ends. CDR3: CASSLAKSYEQYF. CDR3 sequence (DNA): TGTGCCAGCAGTTTAGCTAAGTCCTACGAGCAGTACTTC.

V usage is TRBV2 and J usage is TRBJ2-2; D perhaps matches TRBD1 (5 bases). Between the trimmed V and J ends, which lost 4 bases and 2 bases, there was a span of 11 bases. Germline values: CDR1 SNHLY, CDR2 FYNNEI. The CDR3 contains 15 residues. The CDR3 is CASSVQGANTGELFF. CDR3 nucleotides: TGTGCCAGCAGTGTGCAGGGTGCAAACACCGGGGAGCTGTTTTTT. Based on the CDR3 plus reference TRBV2 and TRBJ2-2, the full variable domain is EPEVTQTPSHQVTQMGQEVILRCVPISNHLYFYWYRQILGQKVEFLVSFYNNEISEKSEIFDDQFSVERPDGSNFTLKIRSTKLEDSAMYFCASSVQGANTGELFFGEGSRLTVL.

This chain uses TRBV7-6 with TRBJ1-3; D is uncertain. Germline V gives CDR1 SGHVS, CDR2 FNYEAQ. CDR3 length equals 17 residues. V was trimmed by 5 bases and J by 0 bases, leaving 17 bases between them. The CDR3 reads CASSHILGGSSGNTIYF. For the CDR3, the DNA is TGTGCCAGCAGCCATATTCTTGGAGGATCCTCTGGAAACACCATATATTTT.

This clone was picked up one time. The chain joins TRBV7-2 to TRBJ1-2; D uncertain. Trimming removed 3 bases at V and 0 bases at J, with 11 bases between. Germline CDR1 SGHTA, CDR2 FQGNSA. The CDR3 sequence is 15 residues long. The CDR3 is CASSFNHPANYGYTF. The CDR3 DNA sequence: TGTGCCAGCAGCTTTAACCATCCCGCTAACTATGGCTACACCTTC. The variable domain in full, completed from reference TRBV7-2 and TRBJ1-2, reads GAGVSQSPSNKVTEKGKDVELRCDPISGHTALYWYRQSLGQGLEFLIYFQGNSAPDKSGLPSDRFSAERTGGSVSTLTIQRTQQEDSAVYLCASSFNHPANYGYTFGSGTRLTVV.

This chain connects TRBV5-4 to TRBJ1-2; no clear D. This CDR3 is built from 15 residues. Trimming shortened V by 1 base and J by 2 bases, and 12 bases separated the two germline ends. Germline V gene sequence: CDR1 SGHNT, CDR2 YYREEE (reference sequence). CDR3 bases: TGTGCCAGCAGCTTGACAAGGGCACCAAACTATGGCTACACCTTC. Protein product: CASSLTRAPNYGYTF.

This chain connects TRBV7-2 to TRBJ1-2; D is uncertain. Deletions cut 1 base from V and 4 bases from J, with 10 bases between. This CDR3 spans 14 amino acids. The V gene's germline CDR1 is SGHTA and CDR2 FQGNSA. The CDR3 DNA reads as TGTGCCAGCAGCTTAGTTGGAGAAGTCTATGGCTACACCTTC. Its protein is CASSLVGEVYGYTF.

The count of this clone is one. The rearrangement links TRBV3-1 (or the pseudogene TRBV3-2) to TRBJ1-5; TRBD1 might be the D (5 bases). The length of the CDR3 is 16 residues. Germline values: CDR1 LGHDT, CDR2 YNNKEL (reference sequence). Deletions cut 1 base from V and 3 bases from J, with 13 bases between. The CDR3 bases are TGTGCCAGCAGCCAAGGGGTGAGGGGCTACAATCAGCCCCAGCATTTT. Amino acid sequence: CASSQGVRGYNQPQHF.

V gene TRBV7-9 combines with J gene TRBJ2-7; D is unclear. This CDR3 is built from 14 residues. Germline V lookup: CDR1 SEHNR, CDR2 FQNEAQ (reference sequence). The V end was cut by 5 bases, the J end by 5 bases, with 16 bases between. CDR3 DNA sequence: TGTGCCAGCAGCCCGACCCCCCTCGTCAACGAGCAGTACTTC. It is translated as CASSPTPLVNEQYF.